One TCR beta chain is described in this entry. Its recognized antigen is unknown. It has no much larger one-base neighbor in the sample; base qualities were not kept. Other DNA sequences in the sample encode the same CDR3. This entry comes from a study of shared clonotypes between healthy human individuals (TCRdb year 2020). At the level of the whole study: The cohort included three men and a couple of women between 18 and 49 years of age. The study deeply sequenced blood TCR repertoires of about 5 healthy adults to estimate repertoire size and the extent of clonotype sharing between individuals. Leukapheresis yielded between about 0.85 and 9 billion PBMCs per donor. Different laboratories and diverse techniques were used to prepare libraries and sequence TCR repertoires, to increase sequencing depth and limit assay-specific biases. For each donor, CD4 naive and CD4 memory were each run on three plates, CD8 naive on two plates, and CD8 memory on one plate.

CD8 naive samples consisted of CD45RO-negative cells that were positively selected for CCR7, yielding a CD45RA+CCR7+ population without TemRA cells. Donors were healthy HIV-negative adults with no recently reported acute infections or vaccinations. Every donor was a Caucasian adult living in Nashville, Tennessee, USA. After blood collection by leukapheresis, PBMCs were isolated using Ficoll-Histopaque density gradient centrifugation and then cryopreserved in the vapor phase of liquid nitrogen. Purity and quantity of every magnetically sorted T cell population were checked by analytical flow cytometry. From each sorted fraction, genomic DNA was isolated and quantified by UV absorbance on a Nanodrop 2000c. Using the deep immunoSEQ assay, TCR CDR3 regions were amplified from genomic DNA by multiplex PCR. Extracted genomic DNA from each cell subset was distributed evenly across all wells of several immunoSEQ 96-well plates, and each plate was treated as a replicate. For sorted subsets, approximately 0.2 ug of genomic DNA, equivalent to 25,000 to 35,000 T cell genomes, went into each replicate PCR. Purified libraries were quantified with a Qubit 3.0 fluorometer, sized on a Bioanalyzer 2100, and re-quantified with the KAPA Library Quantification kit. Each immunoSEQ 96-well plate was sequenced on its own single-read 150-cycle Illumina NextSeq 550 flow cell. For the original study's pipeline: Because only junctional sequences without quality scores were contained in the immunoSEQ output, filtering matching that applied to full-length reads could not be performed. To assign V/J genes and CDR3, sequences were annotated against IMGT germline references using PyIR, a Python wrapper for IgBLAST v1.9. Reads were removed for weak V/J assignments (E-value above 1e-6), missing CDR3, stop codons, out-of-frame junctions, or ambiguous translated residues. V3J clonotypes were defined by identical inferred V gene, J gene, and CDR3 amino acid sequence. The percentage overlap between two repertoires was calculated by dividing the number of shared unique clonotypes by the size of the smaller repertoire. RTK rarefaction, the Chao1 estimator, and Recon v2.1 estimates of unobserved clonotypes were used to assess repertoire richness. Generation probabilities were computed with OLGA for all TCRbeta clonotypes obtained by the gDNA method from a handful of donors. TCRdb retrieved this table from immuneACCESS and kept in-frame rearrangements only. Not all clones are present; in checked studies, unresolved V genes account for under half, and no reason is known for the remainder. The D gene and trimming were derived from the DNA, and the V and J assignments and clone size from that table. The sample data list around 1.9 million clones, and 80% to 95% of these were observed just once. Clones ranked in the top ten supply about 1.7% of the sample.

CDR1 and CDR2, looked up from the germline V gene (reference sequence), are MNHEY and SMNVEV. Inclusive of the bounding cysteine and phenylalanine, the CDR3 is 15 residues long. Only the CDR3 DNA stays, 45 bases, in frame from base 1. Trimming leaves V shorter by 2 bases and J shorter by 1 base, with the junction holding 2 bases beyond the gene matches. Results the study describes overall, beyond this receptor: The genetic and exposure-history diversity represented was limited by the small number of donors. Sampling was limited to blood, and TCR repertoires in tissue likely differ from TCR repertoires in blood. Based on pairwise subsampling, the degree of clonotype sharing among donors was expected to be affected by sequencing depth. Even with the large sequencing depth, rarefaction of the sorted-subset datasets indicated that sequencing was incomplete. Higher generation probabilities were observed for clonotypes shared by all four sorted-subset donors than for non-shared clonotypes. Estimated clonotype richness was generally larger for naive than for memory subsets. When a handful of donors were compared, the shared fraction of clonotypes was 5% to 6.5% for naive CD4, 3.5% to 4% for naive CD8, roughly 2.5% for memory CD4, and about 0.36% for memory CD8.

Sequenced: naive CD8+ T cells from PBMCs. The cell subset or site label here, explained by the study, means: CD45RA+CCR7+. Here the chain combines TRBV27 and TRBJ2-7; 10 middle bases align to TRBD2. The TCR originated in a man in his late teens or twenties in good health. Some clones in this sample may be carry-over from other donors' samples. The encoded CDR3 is CASSLRTSGSYEQYF. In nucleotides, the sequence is TGTGCCAGCAGTTTACGGACTAGCGGATCCTACGAGCAGTACTTC.